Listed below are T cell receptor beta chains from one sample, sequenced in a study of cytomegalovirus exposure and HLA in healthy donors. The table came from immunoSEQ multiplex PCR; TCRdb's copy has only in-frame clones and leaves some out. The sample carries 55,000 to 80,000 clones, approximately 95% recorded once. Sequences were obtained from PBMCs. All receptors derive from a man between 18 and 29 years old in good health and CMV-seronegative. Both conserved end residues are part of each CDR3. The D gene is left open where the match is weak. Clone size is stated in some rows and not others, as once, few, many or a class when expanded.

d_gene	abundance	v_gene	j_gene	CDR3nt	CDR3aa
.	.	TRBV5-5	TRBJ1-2	TGTGCCAGCAGCCCCGTTGACACAGATGGCTACACCTTC	CASSPVDTDGYTF
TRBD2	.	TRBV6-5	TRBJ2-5	TGTGCCAGCAGCCGAATAGCGGGGGGGCCGGAGACCCAGTACTTC	CASSRIAGGPETQYF
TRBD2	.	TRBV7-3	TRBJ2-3	TGTGCCAGCAGCTTACTCGGGGGGACGTGGGAGCAGTATTTT	CASSLLGGTWEQYF
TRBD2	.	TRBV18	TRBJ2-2	TGTGCCAGCTCACCGAGGCTAGCGGGGGACACCGGGGAGCTGTTTTTT	CASSPRLAGDTGELFF
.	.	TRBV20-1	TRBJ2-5	TGCAGTGCTAACAACGGGGAGACCCAGTACTTC	CSANNGETQYF
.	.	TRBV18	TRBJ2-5	TGTGCCAGCTCACCACGGGGCTACCAAGAGACCCAGTACTTC	CASSPRGYQETQYF
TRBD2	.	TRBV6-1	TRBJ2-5	TGTGCCAGCAAAACGGGCGGGGGAGGACAAGAGACCCAGTACTTC	CASKTGGGGQETQYF
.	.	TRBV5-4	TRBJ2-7	TGTGCCAGCACCGACAGGTACGAGCAGTACTTC	CASTDRYEQYF
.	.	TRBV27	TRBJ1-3	TGTGCCAGCAGCCCTACCGTTGCCGGACAGATATATGACCGTCTCTGGGGAAACACCATATATTTT	CASSPTVAGQIYDRLWGNTIYF
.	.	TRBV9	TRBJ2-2	TGTGCCAGCAGCGTAGACGCGGGGGCCTACACCGGGGAGCTGTTTTTT	CASSVDAGAYTGELFF
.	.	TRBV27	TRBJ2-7	TGTGCCAGCAGTTTGTCAGGGCGGCTCTACGAGCAGTACTTC	CASSLSGRLYEQYF
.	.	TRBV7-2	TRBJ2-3	TGTGCCAGCAGCTTGTTTGCTAGCCCTAGCACAGATACGCAGTATTTT	CASSLFASPSTDTQYF
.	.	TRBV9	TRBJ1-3	TGTGCCAGCAGCGTCAGCGACGTCATCTCTGGAAACACCATATATTTT	CASSVSDVISGNTIYF
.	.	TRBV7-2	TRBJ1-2	TGTGCCAGCCGCTCGTCATCGGGTGTAGGAGGCTACACCTTC	CASRSSSGVGGYTF
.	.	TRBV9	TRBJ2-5	TGTGCCAGCAGCGTAGCTTTGGACACACAAGAGACCCAGTACTTC	CASSVALDTQETQYF
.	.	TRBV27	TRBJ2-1	TGTGCCAGCAGTTTATCCGGGGGAGGAAACATTCATATGGAGCAGTTCTTC	CASSLSGGGNIHMEQFF
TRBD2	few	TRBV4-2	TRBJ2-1	TGTGCCAGCAGCCAAGAGGATGCGGGGGGGCCCGATGAGCAGTTCTTC	CASSQEDAGGPDEQFF
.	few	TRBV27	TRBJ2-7	TGTGCCAGCAGTTTAGGACTCCTCTACGAGCAGTACTTC	CASSLGLLYEQYF
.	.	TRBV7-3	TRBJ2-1	TGTGCCAGCAGTCTAGGCCATGAGCAGTTCTTC	CASSLGHEQFF
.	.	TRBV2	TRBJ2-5	TGTGCCAGCATTCGAGGACAGATGTACCAAGAGACCCAGTACTTC	CASIRGQMYQETQYF
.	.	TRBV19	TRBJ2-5	TGTGCCAGTAGGGCGGCGGGATTCCAAGAGACCCAGTACTTC	CASRAAGFQETQYF
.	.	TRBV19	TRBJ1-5	TGTGCCACCGCAGGCCCCAGCAATCAGCCCCAGCATTTT	CATAGPSNQPQHF
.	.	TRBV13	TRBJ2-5	TGTGCCAGCAGCTTAGGCGCGGGGCAGCAAGAGACCCAGTACTTC	CASSLGAGQQETQYF
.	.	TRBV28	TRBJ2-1	TGTGCCAGCAAGAGTAGCACGTACAATGAGCAGTTCTTC	CASKSSTYNEQFF
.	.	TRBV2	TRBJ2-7	TGTGCCGGGAATCCGAGGAGGGGCGATTCCTACGAGCAGTACTTC	CAGNPRRGDSYEQYF
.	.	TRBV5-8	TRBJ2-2	TGTGCCAGCAGCTTGGGACTTCTAAACACCGGGGAGCTGTTTTTT	CASSLGLLNTGELFF